Listed here are 6 T cell receptor beta chains from one sample, sequenced in a study of a mutant IDH1 vaccine in newly diagnosed glioma. Profiling relied on immunoSEQ multiplex PCR, and the TCRdb table lists in-frame clones only, not all of them. The sample has about 40,000 clones; 80% to 85% are singletons. No antigen has been assigned to these receptors. Time point noted: week 11, during vaccination. Vaccinated patients received 300 ug of mutant IDH1 20-mer peptide per dose, with topical imiquimod. Sequences were derived from PBMCs, sampled from a glioma patient whose treatment included an IDH1 peptide vaccine. The receptor set was obtained from a man in his forties or fifties with glioma.

This clone turned up a few times. The chain is built from TRBV18 and TRBJ2-3; D is possibly TRBD1 or TRBD2 (5 bases each). V was clipped by 0 bases and J by 2 bases, with 15 bases between them. The CDR3 covers 17 residues. Germline V CDR1 and CDR2: KGHSH, LQKENI. The CDR3, as DNA: TGTGCCAGCTCACCACCTATCCGGGACCTAGACACAGATACGCAGTATTTT. Residues: CASSPPIRDLDTDTQYF.

The chain combines TRBV4-2 with TRBJ2-7, with a weak D call TRBD1 (6 bases). Trimming left V 4 bases short and J 2 bases short, with 15 bases between. The length of the CDR3 is 15 residues. CDR1 is LGHNA, CDR2 YNFKEQ, per germline. The DNA of the CDR3 is TGTGCCAGCAGCCGGACCTTGGACAGCCCCTACGAGCAGTACTTC. It yields the protein CASSRTLDSPYEQYF.

About this clone: This specimen includes other DNA sequences encoding the same CDR3. The rearrangement joins TRBV18 to TRBJ2-5; no clear D gene. V shed 3 bases and J shed 3 bases, with 8 bases lying between them. This CDR3 is 13 amino acids long. Germline CDR1 is KGHSH and CDR2 is LQKENI. CDR3 in amino acids: CASSPRREETQYF. The CDR3 region has the DNA TGTGCCAGCTCACCCCGGCGTGAAGAGACCCAGTACTTC.

Note on this clone: Its ends do not fully match the called genes, so a read error is possible. The chain carries TRBV6-5 and TRBJ2-4, with 7 bases that match TRBD2. In germline, CDR1 is MNHEY, CDR2 SVGAGI. This CDR3 has 15 amino acids. The CDR3: CASSRLAGAKNIRYF. In DNA, the CDR3 is TGTGCCAGCAGTCGACTAGCAGGAGCCAAAAACATTCGGTACTTC.

This clone occurred a few times. The genes are TRBV4-1 and TRBJ2-3; D gene unclear. V lost 0 bases to trimming and J lost 2 bases, with 12 bases between them. This CDR3 is built from 16 residues. CDR1 is MGHRA, CDR2 YSYEKL, per germline. CDR3 nucleotides: TGCGCCAGCAGCCAAGATGCGTTATCCACCACAGATACGCAGTATTTT. Translated: CASSQDALSTTDTQYF.

V usage is TRBV15 and J usage is TRBJ2-4, with 8 bases that match TRBD2. The CDR3 runs to 19 residues. Unmatched junction bases numbered 12, after V lost 0 bases and J lost 2 bases. Germline V gene lookup returns CDR1 LNHNV and CDR2 YYDKDF (reference sequence). The CDR3 protein is CATSRDRSLAGLPKNIQYF. Here the CDR3 DNA reads TGTGCCACCAGCAGAGATAGGTCGCTAGCGGGCCTACCCAAAAACATTCAGTACTTC.